One and the same sample provided the 5 T cell receptor beta chains below, sequenced in a study of memory CD8 T cells in hepatitis C reinfection. Assay: immunoSEQ multiplex PCR; the TCRdb copy retains only in-frame clones and omits some. The sample carries more than 35,000 clones, approximately 90% recorded once. Time point given: peak reinfection, 3 to 8 weeks after reinfection detection. No in vitro expansion preceded TCR sequencing of the sorted cells. Sequencing was done on a sample of naive CD8+ T cells sorted from blood. Receptors originate from a man younger than 35 with hepatitis C virus infection.

V usage is TRBV13 and J usage is TRBJ2-1, with no clear D. Per germline, CDR1 PRHDT and CDR2 FYEKMQ (reference sequence). Trimming removed 5 bases at V and 3 bases at J, with 14 bases between. This CDR3 contains 15 residues. The CDR3 loop is CASSPQYLGYNEQFF. The DNA for the CDR3 is TGTGCCAGCAGCCCTCAGTACCTTGGCTACAATGAGCAGTTCTTC.

The chain uses TRBV7-9 and TRBJ1-4; no reliable D call. Per germline, CDR1 SEHNR and CDR2 FQNEAQ (reference sequence). V was cut by 7 bases and J by 7 bases, with 19 bases left in between. This CDR3 contains 15 residues. CDR3 amino acids: CASMASIASGEKLFF. The CDR3 nucleotides read TGTGCCAGCATGGCTTCCATTGCTTCGGGTGAAAAACTGTTTTTT. The full variable domain, rest sourced from reference TRBV7-9 and TRBJ1-4, is DTGVSQNPRHKITKRGQNVTFRCDPISEHNRLYWYRQTLGQGPEFLTYFQNEAQLEKSRLLSDRFSAERPKGSFSTLEIQRTEQGDSAMYLCASMASIASGEKLFFGSGTQLSVL.

The chain combines TRBV7-2 with TRBJ2-1; weak D call: TRBD2 (5 bases). Germline CDR1 reads SGHTA; CDR2 reads FQGNSA. This CDR3 has 15 amino acids. V lost 1 base and J 0 bases, leaving 7 bases between the germline ends. CDR3 in DNA: TGTGCCAGCAGCTTAGGAGCGGTCTCCTACAATGAGCAGTTCTTC. This gives the protein CASSLGAVSYNEQFF.

The V gene is TRBV13, the J gene TRBJ2-1; D unclear. Trimming pared 5 bases from V and 3 bases from J, leaving 17 bases between. The CDR3 length is 16 residues. Germline CDR1 reads PRHDT; CDR2 reads FYEKMQ (reference sequence). This chain's CDR3 is CASSADSSRGYNEQFF. The CDR3 DNA is TGTGCCAGCAGCGCCGACTCTAGTCGCGGCTACAATGAGCAGTTCTTC. The whole variable domain, remainder taken from reference TRBV13 and TRBJ2-1, is AAGVIQSPRHLIKEKRETATLKCYPIPRHDTVYWYQQGPGQDPQFLISFYEKMQSDKGSIPDRFSAQQFSDYHSELNMSSLELGDSALYFCASSADSSRGYNEQFFGPGTRLTVL.

CDR3 nucleotide sequence: TGTGCCAGCACTCAGGGGGATAGCAATCAGCCCCAGCATTTT. This gives the protein CASTQGDSNQPQHF. The chain is built from TRBV5-5 and TRBJ1-5; 7 bases match TRBD1. The CDR3 is 14 amino acids. After removal of 6 bases from V and 0 bases from J, the junction contained 3 bases not matched to a gene. In germline, CDR1 is SGHKS, CDR2 YYEKEE (reference sequence).